What follows describes a single T cell receptor (beta chain). Its antigen is unknown. Some clones are missing from TCRdb's copy, which holds only in-frame ones; the method was immunoSEQ multiplex PCR. Of 9,500 to 11,000 clones detected, 91% appear once; the ten largest clones hold more than 4.5%. The data were taken from a study of Tregs in tolerant kidney transplant recipients. Study-level information: Sorting after B cell culture yielded CD25+CD127- and 4-1BB+CD40L- CD4+ cells.

Germline V gives CDR1 LNHDA, CDR2 SQIVND (reference sequence). The CDR3 sequence is 11 residues long. The V end lost 7 bases, the J end lost 7 bases, and 10 bases lay between the germline ends. This specimen was Tregs from blood cultured with allogeneic cells, taken before the transplant. This receptor was identified in a human patient who received a combined kidney and bone marrow transplant. The chain has TRBV19 and TRBJ1-2, with D unclear. This chain's CDR3 is CASKVGFGYTF. In DNA, the CDR3 is TGTGCCAGTAAGGTCGGTTTTGGCTACACCTTC. Complete variable domain (other parts from reference TRBV19 and TRBJ1-2): DGGITQSPKYLFRKEGQNVTLSCEQNLNHDAMYWYRQDPGQGLRLIYYSQIVNDFQKGDIAEGYSVSREKKESFPLTVTSAQKNPTAFYLCASKVGFGYTFGSGTRLTVV.